This T cell receptor (beta chain) was sequenced in a study of blood T cell repertoires in COVID-19. This CDR3 has 16 amino acids. V lost 1 base to trimming and J lost 0 bases; unmatched junction nucleotides: 2. Germline V gives CDR1 MDHEN, CDR2 SYDVKM. Original analysis: Estimation of nucleated cell counts relied on the amplification of reference gene primers. Sequencing was performed with immunoSEQ multiplex PCR; in TCRdb, only in-frame clones are kept and a portion is missing. D and trimming were read from the DNA, whereas the V and J calls and clone size are those reported in that table. The sample has roughly 90,000 clones, over 70% seen once; the top ten hold approximately 34%.

The sequence came from a woman aged 80 or over with active or convalescent COVID-19. The sequencing sample was made of peripheral blood. The chain links TRBV28 to TRBJ1-3; 8 bases agree with TRBD1. The CDR3 region has the DNA TGTGCCAGCAGTTTATATACAGGGGGCTCTGGAAACACCATATATTTT. As protein: CASSLYTGGSGNTIYF.